One sample yielded the 10 T cell receptor beta chains listed below, sequenced in a study of blood T cell repertoires in COVID-19. Data came from immunoSEQ multiplex PCR; TCRdb stores just in-frame clones and leaves some out. Of over 200,000 clones listed, around 88% are singletons. Sample: peripheral blood. The receptors derive from a man in his late teens or twenties with active or convalescent COVID-19.

The chain couples TRBV30 to TRBJ1-6; D remains unclear. The V and J ends lost 2 bases and 5 bases respectively, with 7 bases between them. Germline CDR1 is GTSNPN and CDR2 is SVGIG (reference sequence). CDR3 length: 13 amino acids. The CDR3 is CAWSPQNNSPLHF. CDR3 DNA sequence: TGTGCCTGGAGTCCCCAGAATAATTCACCCCTCCACTTT.

The chain couples TRBV4-3 to TRBJ2-1; D gene uncertain. Between the trimmed V and J ends, which lost 1 base and 4 bases, there was a span of 8 bases. Germline V CDR1 and CDR2: LGHNA, YSLEER. The CDR3 sequence is 14 residues long. The DNA of the CDR3 is TGCGCCAGCAGCCAAGTTGGCAGATACAATGAGCAGTTCTTC. Protein: CASSQVGRYNEQFF.

This clone was observed a handful of times. The V and J genes are TRBV7-9 and TRBJ2-7; D uncertain. The CDR3 consists of 14 residues. The V gene lost 2 bases and the J gene lost 2 bases, with 10 bases spanning the gap. Looked up from germline, CDR1 is SEHNR and CDR2 is FQNEAQ (reference sequence). The CDR3 nucleotides read TGTGCCAGCAGCTTAAGCGACGGAGCCTACGAGCAGTACTTC. Its protein product is CASSLSDGAYEQYF.

The rearrangement joins TRBV6-6 to TRBJ2-5, with D tentatively TRBD2 (6 bases). The CDR3 totals 13 residues. Trimming left V 8 bases short and J 2 bases short, with 12 bases between. CDR1 and CDR2 (germline): MNHNY, SVGAGI (reference sequence). This CDR3 reads CASPRERQETQYF. CDR3 DNA sequence: TGTGCCAGCCCTCGGGAGCGGCAAGAGACCCAGTACTTC.

The genes are TRBV15 and TRBJ2-7; the D gene is possibly TRBD2 (6 bases). Germline V CDR1 and CDR2: LNHNV, YYDKDF (reference sequence). This CDR3 is 14 amino acids long. V gave up 3 bases and J gave up 0 bases, with 9 bases separating them. DNA of the CDR3: TGTGCCACCAGCAGGGGGGGAAGCTCCTACGAGCAGTACTTC. It encodes CATSRGGSSYEQYF.

This clone appeared once. This chain uses TRBV10-1 with TRBJ1-2; D is unclear. From germline, CDR1 is WNHNN and CDR2 SYGVQD (reference sequence). The CDR3 runs to 13 residues. The germline V and J ends were trimmed by 0 bases and 6 bases, with 8 bases remaining between them. For the CDR3, the DNA is TGCGCCAGCAGTGAGTCGACGGGGAATGGCTACACCTTC. It specifies CASSESTGNGYTF.

The chain recombines TRBV27 with TRBJ1-1; perhaps TRBD1 as D (5 bases). Per germline, CDR1 MNHEY and CDR2 SMNVEV (reference sequence). This CDR3 is built from 13 residues. Trimming cost V 3 bases and J 4 bases, with 9 bases left between them. CDR3 protein: CASSLGGSTEAFF. CDR3 bases: TGTGCCAGCAGTTTGGGGGGGTCCACTGAAGCTTTCTTT.

The chain links TRBV28 to TRBJ1-5; 7 bases are shared with TRBD1. This CDR3 spans 16 amino acids. Germline V gene sequence: CDR1 MDHEN, CDR2 SYDVKM. Trimming removed 3 bases from V and 4 bases from J; junction bases left unmatched: 9. The CDR3 bases are TGTGCCAGCAGTTTCCCTACAGGGGTGGGGAATCAGCCCCAGCATTTT. Amino acid sequence: CASSFPTGVGNQPQHF.

The chain has TRBV5-6 and TRBJ1-6; 9 bases fit TRBD1. The CDR3 totals 17 residues. V trimming: 4 bases; J trimming: 3 bases; junction bases outside the gene matches: 8. Germline V CDR1 and CDR2: SGHDT, YYEEEE. The CDR3 region is CASSPNGQGLYNSPLHF. CDR3 bases: TGTGCCAGCAGCCCCAACGGACAGGGGCTCTATAATTCACCCCTCCACTTT.

The chain recombines TRBV19 with TRBJ2-2; D unresolved. The V end lost 4 bases, the J end lost 7 bases, and 7 bases lay between the germline ends. Germline V lookup: CDR1 LNHDA, CDR2 SQIVND (reference sequence). The CDR3 runs 12 residues. CDR3 nucleotide sequence: TGTGCCAGTAGTACATCGGGCGGGGAGCTGTTTTTT. It yields the protein CASSTSGGELFF.